The present T cell receptor beta chain was sequenced within a study of shared clonotypes between healthy human individuals. The sample holds a few counts of this clone. Measured with immunoSEQ multiplex PCR; TCRdb has only the in-frame clones, and not every one. The table records 2 million to 2.5 million clones, approximately 90% of them present only once. The germline V gene has CDR1 MDHEN and CDR2 SYDVKM. The CDR3 extends over 15 amino acids. Trimming shortened V by 5 bases and J by 5 bases, and 18 bases separated the two germline ends. This TCR was recovered from a man younger than 30 in good health. Some clones in this sample may be carry-over from other donors' samples. The V call is TRBV28, the J call TRBJ1-1; D perhaps matches TRBD1 (6 bases). Sequenced: naive CD4+ T cells from PBMCs. Noted subset: CD45RA+ positively selected. Here the CDR3 DNA reads TGTGCCAGCAGTGGGACCGGGACACCGGGGACTGAAGCTTTCTTT. It specifies CASSGTGTPGTEAFF.